This TCR beta chain was profiled in a study of T cell repertoires in cytomegalovirus infection. Study overall: Recently described HLA-C-restricted plus well-studied HLA-B-restricted CMV epitopes were used. Indicated by public TCR beta signatures were CMV infection and matching HLA type. General study findings and limits: The cumulative frequency of public TCR beta families distinguished individuals who carried CMV together with the relevant HLA. What dominated the ex vivo response were HLA-C-restricted CMV-specific TCR beta clonotypes.

TCRdb ran MiXCR on the reads and lists one entry per CDR3 protein. The table lists 550,000 to 850,000 distinct CDR3 sequences, roughly 36% of them singletons, with over 15% in the top ten. A remark on this clonotype: The antigen remains unidentified.

With 4 bases removed from V and 9 bases from J, the gap between germline ends came to 18 bases. CDR3 length equals 13 residues. Looked up from germline, CDR1 is DFQATT and CDR2 is SNEGSKA (reference sequence). This receptor was identified in a human donor in good health (CMV status not recorded). Some clones in this sample may be carry-over from other donors' samples. The sample consisted of cultured PBMCs, taken from culture after CMV antigen stimulation. The J gene is TRBJ2-5, the V gene TRBV20-1; D may be TRBD1 (5 bases). Here the CDR3 DNA reads TGCAGTGCTACTGACAGTTTCAAAGGGGCCCAGTACTTC. As protein: CSATDSFKGAQYF.